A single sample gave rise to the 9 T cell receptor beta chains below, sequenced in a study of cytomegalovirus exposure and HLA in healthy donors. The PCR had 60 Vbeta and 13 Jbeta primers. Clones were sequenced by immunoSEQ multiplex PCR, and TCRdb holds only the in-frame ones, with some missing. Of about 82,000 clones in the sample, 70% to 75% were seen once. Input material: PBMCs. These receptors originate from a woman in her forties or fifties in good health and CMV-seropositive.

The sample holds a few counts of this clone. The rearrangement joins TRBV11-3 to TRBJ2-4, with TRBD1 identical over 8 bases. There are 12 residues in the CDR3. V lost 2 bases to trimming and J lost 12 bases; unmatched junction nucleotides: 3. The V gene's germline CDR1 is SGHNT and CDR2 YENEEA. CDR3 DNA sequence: TGTGCCAGCAGCTTATCAGGGGGCCCTCAGTACTTC. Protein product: CASSLSGGPQYF.

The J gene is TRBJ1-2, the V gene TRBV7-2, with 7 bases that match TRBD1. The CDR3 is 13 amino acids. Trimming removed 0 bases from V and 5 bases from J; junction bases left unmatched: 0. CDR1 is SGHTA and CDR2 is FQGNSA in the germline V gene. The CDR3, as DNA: TGTGCCAGCAGCTTAGCGGGACAGTATGGCTACACCTTC. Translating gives CASSLAGQYGYTF.

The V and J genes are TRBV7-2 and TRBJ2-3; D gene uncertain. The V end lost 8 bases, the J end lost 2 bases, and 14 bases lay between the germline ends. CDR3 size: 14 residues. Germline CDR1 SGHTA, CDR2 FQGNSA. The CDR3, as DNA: TGTGCCAGCGCCTCCTCTTGGGCCACAGATACGCAGTATTTT. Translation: CASASSWATDTQYF.

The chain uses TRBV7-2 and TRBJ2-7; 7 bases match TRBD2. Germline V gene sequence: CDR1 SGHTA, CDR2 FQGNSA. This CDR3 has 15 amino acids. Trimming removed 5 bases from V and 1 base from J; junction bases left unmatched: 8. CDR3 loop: CASSTYPSGSYEQYF. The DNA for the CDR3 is TGTGCCAGCAGCACTTATCCTAGCGGTTCCTACGAGCAGTACTTC.

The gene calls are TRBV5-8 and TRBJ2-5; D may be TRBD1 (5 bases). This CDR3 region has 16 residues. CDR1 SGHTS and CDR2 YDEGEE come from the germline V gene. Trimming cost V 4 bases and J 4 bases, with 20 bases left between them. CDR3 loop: CASSARLGTQGETQYF. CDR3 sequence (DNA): TGTGCCAGCAGCGCGAGGCTGGGTACCCAGGGAGAGACCCAGTACTTC. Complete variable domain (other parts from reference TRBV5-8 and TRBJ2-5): EAGVTQSPTHLIKTRGQQATLRCSPISGHTSVYWYQQALGLGLQFLLWYDEGEERNRGNFPPRFSGRQFPNYSSELNVNALELEDSALYLCASSARLGTQGETQYFGPGTRLLVL.

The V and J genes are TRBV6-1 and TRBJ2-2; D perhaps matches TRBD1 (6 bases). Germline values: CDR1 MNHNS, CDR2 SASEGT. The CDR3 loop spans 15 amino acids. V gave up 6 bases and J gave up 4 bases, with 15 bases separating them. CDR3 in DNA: TGTGCCAGCAGCCCGGACAGCATTGCCACCGGGGAGCTGTTTTTT. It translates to CASSPDSIATGELFF.

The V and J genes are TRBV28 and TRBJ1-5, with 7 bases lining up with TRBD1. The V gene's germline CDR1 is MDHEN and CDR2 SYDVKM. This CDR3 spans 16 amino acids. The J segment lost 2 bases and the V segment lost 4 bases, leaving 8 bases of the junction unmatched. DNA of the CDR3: TGTGCCAGCAGTTCCGGAACAGGGGTCGGCAATCAGCCCCAGCATTTT. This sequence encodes CASSSGTGVGNQPQHF.

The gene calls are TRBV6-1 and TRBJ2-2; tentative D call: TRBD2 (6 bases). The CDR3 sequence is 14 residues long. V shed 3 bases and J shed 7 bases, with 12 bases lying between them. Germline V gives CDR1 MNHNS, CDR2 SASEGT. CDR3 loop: CASSEGGVNGELFF. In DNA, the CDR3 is TGTGCCAGCAGTGAGGGGGGTGTAAACGGGGAGCTGTTTTTT.

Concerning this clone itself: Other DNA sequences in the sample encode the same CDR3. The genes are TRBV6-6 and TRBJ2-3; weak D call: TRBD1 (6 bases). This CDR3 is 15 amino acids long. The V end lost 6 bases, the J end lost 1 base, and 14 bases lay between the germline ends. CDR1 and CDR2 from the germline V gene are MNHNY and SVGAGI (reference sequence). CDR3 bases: TGTGCCAGCAGCCCCCAGGGGTTTCGCACAGATACGCAGTATTTT. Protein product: CASSPQGFRTDTQYF.